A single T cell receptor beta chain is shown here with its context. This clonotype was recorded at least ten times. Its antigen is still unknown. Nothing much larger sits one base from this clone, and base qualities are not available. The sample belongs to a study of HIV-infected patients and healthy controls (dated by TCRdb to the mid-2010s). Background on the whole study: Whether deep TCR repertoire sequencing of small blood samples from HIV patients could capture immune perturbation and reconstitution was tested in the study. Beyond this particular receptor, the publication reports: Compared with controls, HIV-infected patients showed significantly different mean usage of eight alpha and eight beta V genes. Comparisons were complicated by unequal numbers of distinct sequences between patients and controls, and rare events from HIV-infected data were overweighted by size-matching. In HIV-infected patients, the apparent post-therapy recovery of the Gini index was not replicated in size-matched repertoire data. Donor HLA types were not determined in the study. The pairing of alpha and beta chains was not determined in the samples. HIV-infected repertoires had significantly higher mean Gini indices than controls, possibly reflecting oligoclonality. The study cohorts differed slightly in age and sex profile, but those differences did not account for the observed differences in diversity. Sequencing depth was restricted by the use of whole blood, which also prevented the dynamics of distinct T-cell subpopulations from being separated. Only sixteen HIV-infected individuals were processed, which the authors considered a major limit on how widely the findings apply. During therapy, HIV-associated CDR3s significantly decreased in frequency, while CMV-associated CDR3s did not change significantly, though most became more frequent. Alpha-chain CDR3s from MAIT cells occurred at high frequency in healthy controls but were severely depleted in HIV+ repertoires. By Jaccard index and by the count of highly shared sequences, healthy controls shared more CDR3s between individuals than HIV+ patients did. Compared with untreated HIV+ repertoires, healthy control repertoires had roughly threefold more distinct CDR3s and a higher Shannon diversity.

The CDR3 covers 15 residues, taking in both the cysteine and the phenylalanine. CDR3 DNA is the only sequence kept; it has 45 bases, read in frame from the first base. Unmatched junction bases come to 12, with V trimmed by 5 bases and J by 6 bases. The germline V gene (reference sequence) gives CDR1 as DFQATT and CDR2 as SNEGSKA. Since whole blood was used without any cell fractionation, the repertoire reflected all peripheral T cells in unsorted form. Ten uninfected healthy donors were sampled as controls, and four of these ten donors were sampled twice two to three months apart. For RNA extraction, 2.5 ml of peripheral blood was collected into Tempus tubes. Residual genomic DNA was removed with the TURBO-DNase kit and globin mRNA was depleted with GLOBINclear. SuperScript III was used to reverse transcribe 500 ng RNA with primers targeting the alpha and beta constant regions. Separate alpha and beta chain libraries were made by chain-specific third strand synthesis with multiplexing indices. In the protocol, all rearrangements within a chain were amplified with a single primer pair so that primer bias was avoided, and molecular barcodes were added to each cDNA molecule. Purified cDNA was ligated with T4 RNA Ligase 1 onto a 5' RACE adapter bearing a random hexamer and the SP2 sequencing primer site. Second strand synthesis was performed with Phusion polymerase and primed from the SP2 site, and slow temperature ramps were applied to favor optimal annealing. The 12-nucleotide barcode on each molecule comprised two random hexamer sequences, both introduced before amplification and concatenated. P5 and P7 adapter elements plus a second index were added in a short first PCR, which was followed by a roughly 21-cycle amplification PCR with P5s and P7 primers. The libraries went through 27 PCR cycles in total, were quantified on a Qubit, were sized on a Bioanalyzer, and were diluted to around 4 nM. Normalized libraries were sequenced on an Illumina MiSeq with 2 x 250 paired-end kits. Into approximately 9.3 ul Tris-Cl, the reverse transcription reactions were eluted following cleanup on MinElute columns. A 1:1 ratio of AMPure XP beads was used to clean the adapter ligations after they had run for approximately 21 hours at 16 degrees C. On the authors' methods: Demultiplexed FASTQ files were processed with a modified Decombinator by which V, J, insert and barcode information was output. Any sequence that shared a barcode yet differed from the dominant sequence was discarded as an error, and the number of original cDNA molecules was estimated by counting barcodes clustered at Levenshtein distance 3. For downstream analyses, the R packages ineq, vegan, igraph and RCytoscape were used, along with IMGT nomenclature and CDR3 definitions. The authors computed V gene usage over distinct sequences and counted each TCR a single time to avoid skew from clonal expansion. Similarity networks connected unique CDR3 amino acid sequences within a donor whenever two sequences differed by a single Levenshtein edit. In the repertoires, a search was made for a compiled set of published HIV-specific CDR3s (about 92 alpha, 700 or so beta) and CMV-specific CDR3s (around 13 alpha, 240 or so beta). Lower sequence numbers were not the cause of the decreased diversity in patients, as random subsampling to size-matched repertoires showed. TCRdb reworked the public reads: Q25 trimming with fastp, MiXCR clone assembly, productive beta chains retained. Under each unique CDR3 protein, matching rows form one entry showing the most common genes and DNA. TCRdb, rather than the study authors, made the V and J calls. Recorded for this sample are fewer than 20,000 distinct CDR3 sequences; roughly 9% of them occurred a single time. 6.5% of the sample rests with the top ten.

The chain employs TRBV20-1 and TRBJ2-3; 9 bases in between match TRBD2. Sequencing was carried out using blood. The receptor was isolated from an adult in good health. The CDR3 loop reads CSAGGASGNGDTQYF. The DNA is TGCAGTGCTGGGGGGGCTAGCGGGAACGGGGATACGCAGTATTTT.